Included here is one T cell receptor beta chain sequence, with context. Its antigen is unknown. This sample is drawn from a study of blood T cells in healthy people across ages. CDR3 length: 15 residues. The V gene's germline CDR1 is SEHNR and CDR2 FQNEAQ (reference sequence). The ends were cut back, 0 bases at V and 3 bases at J, with 12 bases in the middle. General study points: For the donors, CMV status was unknown and possibly confounded expanded clonotype changes.

Through a sample-barcoded 5' primer and a J-beta primer mix, a second PCR was run for about 6 to 11 cycles. TCRdb reanalysed the 5' RACE reads using MiXCR and keeps one entry per CDR3 protein. The sample shows about 2 million distinct CDR3 sequences, about 50% of them seen only once. The source of this sequence is a woman between 40 and 55 years old in good health. Material for sequencing was blood. The chain recombines TRBV7-9 with TRBJ2-7; possibly TRBD1 for D (5 bases). The CDR3 bases are TGTGCCAGCAGCTTAGCTAGTGCAGGGAACTACGAGCAGTACTTC. Residues: CASSLASAGNYEQYF.